The source of this T cell receptor beta chain is a study of blood T cell repertoires in COVID-19. Study background: Sites across the United States, Italy and Spain contributed samples from acute and convalescent COVID-19.

The CDR3 contains 13 residues. The V and J ends lost 5 bases and 3 bases, in that order; junction bases with no gene match: 3. Germline assignment: CDR1 MNHEY and CDR2 SVGAGI. Enrolment of Seattle patients took place during active infection, and they were followed longitudinally. Original analysis: Researchers report that nucleated cell counts were estimated from reference gene primer amplification. Assay: immunoSEQ multiplex PCR; the TCRdb copy retains only in-frame clones and omits some. Clonal size and the V and J genes are those of that table, whereas D and trimming came from the DNA. Of 100,000 or so clones listed, 75% to 90% are singletons.

This TCR was sampled from a woman in her forties or fifties with COVID-19, enrolled during active disease. Sequenced material: peripheral blood. The rearrangement links TRBV6-5 to TRBJ1-1; the match to TRBD1 covers 7 bases. CDR3 amino acids: CASSTTGDTEAFF. In nucleotides, the CDR3 is TGTGCCAGCAGTACTACAGGGGACACTGAAGCTTTCTTT.